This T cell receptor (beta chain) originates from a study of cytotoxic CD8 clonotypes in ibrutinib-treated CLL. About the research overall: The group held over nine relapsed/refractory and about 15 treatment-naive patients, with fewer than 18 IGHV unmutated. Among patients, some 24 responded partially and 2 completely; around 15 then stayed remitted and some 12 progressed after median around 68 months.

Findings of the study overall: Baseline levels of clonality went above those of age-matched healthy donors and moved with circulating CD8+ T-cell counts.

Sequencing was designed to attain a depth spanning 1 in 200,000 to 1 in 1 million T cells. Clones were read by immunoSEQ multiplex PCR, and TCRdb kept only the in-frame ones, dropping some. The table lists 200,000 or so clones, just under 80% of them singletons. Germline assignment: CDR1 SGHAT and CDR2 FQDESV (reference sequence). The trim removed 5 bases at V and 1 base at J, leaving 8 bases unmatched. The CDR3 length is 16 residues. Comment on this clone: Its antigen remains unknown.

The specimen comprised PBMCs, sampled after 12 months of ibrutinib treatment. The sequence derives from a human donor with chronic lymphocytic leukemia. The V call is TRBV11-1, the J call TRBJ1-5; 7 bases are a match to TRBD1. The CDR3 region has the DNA TGTGCCAGCAGCCCCAGACAGGGAGGAAGCAATCAGCCCCAGCATTTT. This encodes CASSPRQGGSNQPQHF.